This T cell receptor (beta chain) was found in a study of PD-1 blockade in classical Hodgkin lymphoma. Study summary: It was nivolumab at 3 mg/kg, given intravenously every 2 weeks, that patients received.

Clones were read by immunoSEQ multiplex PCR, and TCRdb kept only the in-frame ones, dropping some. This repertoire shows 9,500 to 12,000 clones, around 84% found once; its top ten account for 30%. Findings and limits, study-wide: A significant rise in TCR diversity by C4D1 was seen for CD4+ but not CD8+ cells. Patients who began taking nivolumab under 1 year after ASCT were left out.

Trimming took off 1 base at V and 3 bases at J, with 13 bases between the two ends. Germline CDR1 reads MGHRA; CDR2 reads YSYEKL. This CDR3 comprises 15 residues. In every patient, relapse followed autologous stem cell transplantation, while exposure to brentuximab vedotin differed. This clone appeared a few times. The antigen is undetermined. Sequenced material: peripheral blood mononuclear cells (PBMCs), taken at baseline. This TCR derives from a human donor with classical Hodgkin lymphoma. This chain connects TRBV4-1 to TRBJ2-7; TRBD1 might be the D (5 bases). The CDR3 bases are TGCGCCAGCAGCCAAGGTTCGGACACCCGCTACGAGCAGTACTTC. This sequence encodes CASSQGSDTRYEQYF.